Listed here are 3 T cell receptor beta chains from one sample, sequenced in a study of CXCR3-negative and CXCR3-positive naive CD8 T cells. Libraries of TRB cDNA were made by 5' RACE and carried UMIs. TCRdb re-called the 5' RACE reads; one entry per CDR3 protein, DNA not given. The sample features several thousand distinct CDR3 sequences, with about 1% in its top ten. Sequenced input: naive CXCR3- CD8+ T cells from blood. Subset described: CD45RO-CCR7+CD27+CD95- naive CD8+ T cells lacking CXCR3 (TNR3-). The receptors were sampled from a human donor in good health. Some clones in this sample may be carry-over from other donors' samples.

The chain is built from TRBV12-3 or TRBV12-4 and TRBJ2-1; TCRdb returns TRBD2, unconfirmable since there is no DNA. The CDR3 is 14 residues long. The CDR3 sequence is CASSFSAAGNEQFF.

This sequence joins TRBV6-5 and TRBJ2-3; TCRdb reports TRBD2, a call that lacks DNA to check it against. In germline, CDR1 is MNHEY, CDR2 SVGAGI. The CDR3 spans 15 residues. This CDR3 reads CASSLAGGPSDTQYF.

This sequence joins TRBV7-9 and TRBJ2-1; TCRdb selects TRBD2, and the lack of DNA leaves this call unchecked. The CDR3 length is 16 residues. Germline assignment: CDR1 SEHNR and CDR2 FQNEAQ (reference sequence). CDR3: CASSSPRGSSYNEQFF.